The 24 T cell receptor beta chains in this list originate from one sample, sequenced in a study of shared clonotypes between healthy human individuals. Data came from immunoSEQ multiplex PCR; TCRdb stores just in-frame clones and leaves some out. The table lists more than 550,000 clones, 72% of them singletons. Sequencing was done on a sample of memory CD4+ T cells sorted from blood. The subset here: CD45RA-negative fraction. Source of these receptors: a woman between 25 and 40 years old in good health.

The gene calls are TRBV11-2 and TRBJ1-2; 8 bases align to TRBD1. Trimming cost V 1 base and J 3 bases; bases outside gene matches: 7. The V gene's germline CDR1 is SGHAT and CDR2 FQNNGV. The CDR3 extends over 16 amino acids. DNA for the CDR3: TGTGCCAGCAGCTTAGTGTCGACAGGGGTCGACTATGGCTACACCTTC. It encodes CASSLVSTGVDYGYTF.

The chain couples TRBV18 to TRBJ1-4; maybe TRBD1 (6 bases). The CDR3 is 14 residues long. Germline V gene sequence: CDR1 KGHSH, CDR2 LQKENI. The ends were cut back, 3 bases at V and 8 bases at J, with 13 bases in the middle. CDR3 coding DNA: TGTGCCAGCTCACCCCCAGGGGTGGCGGAAAAACTGTTTTTT. It specifies CASSPPGVAEKLFF. Full variable domain (rest looked up from reference TRBV18 and TRBJ1-4): NAGVMQNPRHLVRRRGQEARLRCSPMKGHSHVYWYRQLPEEGLKFMVYLQKENIIDESGMPKERFSAEFPKEGPSILRIQQVVRGDSAAYFCASSPPGVAEKLFFGSGTQLSVL.

V and J are TRBV30 and TRBJ2-5; 8 bases are a match to TRBD1. The J call may not be correct, given that the DNA end is closer to TRBJ2-7. The CDR3 consists of 12 residues. The germline gives CDR1 GTSNPN, CDR2 SVGIG (reference sequence). The DNA of the CDR3 is TGTGCGTTCCGGGACAGGAACTACGAGCAGTACTTC. Protein: CAFRDRNYEQYF.

The V gene is TRBV18, the J gene TRBJ1-4; 8 bases map to TRBD1. CDR3 length: 15 amino acids. From germline, CDR1 is KGHSH and CDR2 LQKENI. The ends lost 2 bases at V and 7 bases at J; junction bases unmatched: 6. CDR3 coding DNA: TGTGCCAGCTCACCAGTTGGACAGGGTAGTGAAAAACTGTTTTTT. It encodes CASSPVGQGSEKLFF.

J is TRBJ2-1 and V is TRBV27; TRBD2 agrees at 11 bases. Germline V CDR1 and CDR2: MNHEY, SMNVEV (reference sequence). The CDR3 has 16 amino acids. V lost 5 bases, J lost 7 bases, and 10 bases stayed unmatched. CDR3 nucleotide sequence: TGTGCCAGCAGTCTTTTCACTAGCGGGAGTAAGAATGAGCAGTTCTTC. Encoded protein: CASSLFTSGSKNEQFF.

The chain has TRBV18 and TRBJ1-2; 9 nucleotides line up with TRBD1. J was trimmed by 2 bases and V by 11 bases; bases with no gene match: 9. Germline V lookup: CDR1 KGHSH, CDR2 LQKENI. The CDR3 has 14 amino acids. CDR3 sequence reads: CASSGTGLNYGYTF. As DNA, the CDR3 is TGTGCCTCATCCGGGACAGGGCTAAACTATGGCTACACCTTC.

V is TRBV28 and J is TRBJ1-2; D not certain. From germline, CDR1 is MDHEN and CDR2 SYDVKM. The CDR3 sequence is 14 residues long. V lost 5 bases, J lost 4 bases, and 14 bases lay in between. The CDR3 region is CASSRVAQLYGYTF. CDR3 bases: TGTGCCAGCAGTCGAGTTGCACAGCTCTATGGCTACACCTTC.

V and J are TRBV4-1 and TRBJ1-5, with a tentative D call TRBD1 (5 bases). The germline V and J ends were trimmed by 3 bases and 8 bases, with 20 bases remaining between them. Germline V gene data show CDR1 as MGHRA and CDR2 as YSYEKL. The length of the CDR3 is 16 residues. In DNA form, the CDR3 reads TGCGCCAGCAGCCATACTTTAGCCCCGCTACAGGAGCCCCAGCATTTT. Translation: CASSHTLAPLQEPQHF.

This chain links TRBV28 with TRBJ1-5, with TRBD1 matching over 9 bases. The CDR3 spans 15 residues. In germline, CDR1 is MDHEN, CDR2 SYDVKM. Trimming took 6 bases from V and 5 from J; bases not matched to a gene: 8. The DNA for the CDR3 is TGTGCCAGCAGAGATAGGACAGGGGCCCATCAGCCCCAGCATTTT. Its protein is CASRDRTGAHQPQHF.

The chain has TRBV7-9 and TRBJ2-1; weak D call: TRBD2 (5 bases). Germline V gene data show CDR1 as SEHNR and CDR2 as FQNEAQ (reference sequence). This CDR3 is 14 amino acids long. Deletions cut 3 bases from V and 5 bases from J, with 11 bases between. This CDR3 is CASSFLASDNEQFF. The CDR3 nucleotides are TGTGCCAGCAGCTTCTTAGCGTCTGACAATGAGCAGTTCTTC.

The gene calls are TRBV29-1 and TRBJ1-2; D gene ambiguous. The CDR3 has 12 residues. From germline, CDR1 is SQVTM and CDR2 ANQGSEA. V dropped 7 bases and J dropped 8 bases, with 17 bases sitting between them. The CDR3 spells CSDDRASGGYTF. CDR3 DNA: TGCAGCGACGACCGAGCCTCGGGAGGCTACACCTTC.

The V gene is TRBV6-5, the J gene TRBJ1-5; the D gene is possibly TRBD1 (5 bases). Between the trimmed V and J ends, which lost 4 bases and 9 bases, there was a span of 16 bases. The CDR3 spans 14 residues. Germline-derived CDR1 and CDR2 are MNHEY and SVGAGI. Written as DNA, the CDR3 is TGTGCCAGCAGTTCGTCCCGGGACCGGGTGCCCCAGCATTTT. Amino acid sequence: CASSSSRDRVPQHF.

This clone was detected only a few times. The rearrangement joins TRBV29-1 to TRBJ1-4; TRBD1 matches 9 bases. The CDR3 consists of 13 residues. The V and J ends lost 4 bases and 7 bases, in that order; junction bases with no gene match: 4. Germline CDR1 reads SQVTM; CDR2 reads ANQGSEA. The CDR3 sequence: CSVGRQGGEKLFF. The CDR3 DNA sequence: TGCAGCGTTGGTCGACAGGGGGGTGAAAAACTGTTTTTT.

The chain carries TRBV6-1 and TRBJ2-4, with D perhaps TRBD2 (7 bases). This CDR3 has 16 residues. V lost 4 bases to trimming and J lost 6 bases, with 19 bases between them. CDR1 MNHNS and CDR2 SASEGT come from the germline V gene. Written as DNA, the CDR3 is TGTGCCAGCAGTGCCTCGAGGGGGGGGATGGGAAACATTCAGTACTTC. This sequence encodes CASSASRGGMGNIQYF.

This CDR3 is CASSSSGGSNTEAFF. CDR3 nucleotide sequence: TGTGCCAGCAGCTCCTCGGGGGGCTCGAACACTGAAGCTTTCTTT. The rearrangement links TRBV5-6 to TRBJ1-1, with D maybe TRBD1 (6 bases). V lost 3 bases and J 1 base, leaving 13 bases between the germline ends. Germline CDR1 is SGHDT and CDR2 is YYEEEE. This CDR3 has 15 amino acids.

The rearrangement links TRBV25-1 to TRBJ2-1; D unclear. The CDR3 loop spans 13 amino acids. Germline V gene sequence: CDR1 MGHDK, CDR2 SYGVNS. Trimming took 2 bases from V and 8 from J, leaving 10 bases between them. The CDR3 loop reads CASSEPFGDEQFF. CDR3 DNA: TGTGCCAGCAGTGAACCCTTTGGGGATGAGCAGTTCTTC.

V is TRBV7-9 and J is TRBJ2-2; a possible D gene is TRBD2 (6 bases). V shed 3 bases and J shed 1 base, with 18 bases lying between them. This CDR3 comprises 18 residues. Germline values: CDR1 SEHNR, CDR2 FQNEAQ (reference sequence). CDR3 sequence (DNA): TGTGCCAGCAGCTTGGCTAGGACCGGGACTCTGAACACCGGGGAGCTGTTTTTT. It encodes CASSLARTGTLNTGELFF.

This chain joins TRBV5-4 and TRBJ1-4, with 8 bases lining up with TRBD1. V lost 4 bases and J lost 6; bases outside the gene matches: 5. Germline CDR1 reads SGHNT; CDR2 reads YYREEE (reference sequence). This CDR3 region has 14 residues. The CDR3 bases are TGTGCCAGCAGCATACAGGGGGGCGATGAAAAACTGTTTTTT. Translating it yields CASSIQGGDEKLFF.

This chain uses TRBV28 with TRBJ1-1; D is possibly TRBD1 (5 bases). The CDR3 is 12 residues long. CDR1 MDHEN and CDR2 SYDVKM come from the germline V gene. V was shortened by 7 bases and J by 10 bases, with 16 bases between the two germline ends. CDR3 residues: CASTIGVGSAFF. The CDR3 region has the DNA TGTGCCAGCACCATAGGGGTTGGCTCAGCTTTCTTT.

In its sample, this clone was seen a few times. The chain is built from TRBV5-1 and TRBJ2-2; D possibly corresponds to TRBD2 (5 bases). Germline V lookup: CDR1 SGHRS, CDR2 YFSETQ. V lost 3 bases to trimming and J lost 0 bases, with 12 bases between them. This CDR3 has 16 amino acids. The CDR3 reads CASSSGSLANTGELFF. In DNA form, the CDR3 reads TGCGCCAGCAGCTCGGGATCCCTCGCGAACACCGGGGAGCTGTTTTTT.

The chain carries TRBV27 and TRBJ2-7; a possible D gene is TRBD2 (7 bases). CDR1 and CDR2 from the germline V gene are MNHEY and SMNVEV (reference sequence). V lost 6 bases and J 2 bases, leaving 23 bases between the germline ends. This CDR3 region has 17 residues. The CDR3: CASRRGGGGQGTYEQYF. The CDR3 DNA is TGTGCCAGCAGAAGGGGGGGTGGGGGGCAGGGCACCTACGAGCAGTACTTC.

The chain couples TRBV5-1 to TRBJ2-5; no reliable D call. The CDR3 consists of 14 residues. Germline V gene sequence: CDR1 SGHRS, CDR2 YFSETQ. V was clipped by 4 bases and J by 5 bases, with 15 bases between them. The CDR3 loop is CASSDSLAGETQYF. The CDR3 DNA follows: TGCGCCAGCAGCGACTCTCTTGCTGGCGAGACCCAGTACTTC.

A word on this clone: A much larger clone lies one base from this, so it may be a read error. The same CDR3 can be traced to other DNA sequences in this sample. The genes are TRBV5-1 and TRBJ1-4, with D maybe TRBD1 (5 bases). CDR3 length equals 14 residues. Germline CDR1 SGHRS, CDR2 YFSETQ. The germline V and J ends were trimmed by 4 bases and 0 bases, with 7 bases remaining between them. The CDR3 DNA reads as TGCGCCAGCAGCCCGACAGCAACTAATGAAAAACTGTTTTTT. It specifies CASSPTATNEKLFF.

This chain uses TRBV6-5 with TRBJ2-1; 11 bases match TRBD2. With 0 bases clipped from V and 7 bases from J, the junction kept 2 bases outside the gene matches. Germline V gene data show CDR1 as MNHEY and CDR2 as SVGAGI. The CDR3 covers 15 residues. CDR3 nucleotide sequence: TGTGCCAGCAGTTACTCACCTAGCGGGAGGAATGAGCAGTTCTTC. This encodes CASSYSPSGRNEQFF.